This TCR beta chain is from a study of T cells after yellow fever vaccination (dated by TCRdb to the late 2010s). For the study in its entirety: Libraries from fractions with low cell numbers were prepared with the SMART-Seq v4 Ultra Low Input RNA kit. Two healthy male donors, one aged 18 to 30 and one aged 30 to 40 years, made up the cohort. Bulk PBMC replicates and cell subsets were isolated from blood drawn at multiple timepoints before and after both primary and secondary immunization. To follow T-cell clones before and after primary and booster YFV17D yellow fever vaccination, bulk TCR alpha and beta repertoires were sequenced over time.

Overall study outcomes, separate from this receptor: Compared with the primary T-cell response, the secondary T-cell response was weaker but faster, peaking on day 5 rather than day 15. A small share of clonotypes was detected in both CD4 and CD8 compartments, with the overlap likely arising from convergent recombination. Computational filtering was required because FACS-sorted repertoires could contain abundant contaminating clonotypes from the bulk population. Because only two donors were included in the study, the extent to which the findings can be generalized is limited. After the booster, most of the clones that had expanded following primary vaccination were detected again (almost 98% of CD4 and around 88% of CD8), which suggests that memory was broadly maintained.

TCR cDNA was synthesized by 5'RACE template switching, through which a universal primer site and unique molecular identifiers were introduced. Priming of cDNA synthesis was performed from both the TCR alpha and TCR beta constant segments. Library amplification involved two PCR steps, and the second step added sample barcodes and sequencing adapters. Sequencing of libraries was done on Illumina HiSeq 2500 (2x100 bp) or NovaSeq (2x150 bp). The paper's processing steps were these. MIGEC handled demultiplexing of reads and collapsing into UMI consensus sequences, while MiXCR performed V(D)J alignment. Clonotypes responding to the vaccine were identified with edgeR on replicate PBMC samples, with the criteria of FDR below 0.01 and a log2 fold change above 5 up to day 15. Each bulk clonotype received a CD4 or CD8 identity based on whether the sequenced CD4 or CD8 repertoire contained that clonotype at higher abundance. In-frame beta chains were kept once TCRdb had trimmed the public reads at Q25 with fastp and called clones with MiXCR. CDR3 protein sequences are deduplicated, and each keeps its most common genes and DNA. Clone size and V and J calls follow TCRdb, not the original study. The sample table contains approximately 550,000 distinct CDR3 sequences; only one count was recorded for about 19% of them. The ten most abundant clones make up more than 13% of the sample.

According to the study, the label for this sample's treatment or condition signals: live attenuated yellow fever vaccine strain. At every blood-draw timepoint, two biological replicates of bulk PBMCs were collected. A standard Ficoll-Paque protocol was used to isolate PBMCs from peripheral blood. TriZol was used to extract RNA from bulk PBMCs, CD4 and CD8 fractions, and dextramer-positive and dextramer-negative fractions. Its CDR3 holds 15 amino acids, cysteine through phenylalanine. The CDR3 DNA has 45 bases and is translated from base 1. For CDR1 and CDR2, the germline V gene lists SGHRS and YFSETQ. From V the trimming removes 4 bases and from J it removes 6 bases, while the gene matches leave 8 bases of the junction unaccounted for. This clonotype occurred a few times. This clone's antigen is unknown. The record has no base qualities; no much larger clone is one base away.

This chain joins TRBV5-1 to TRBJ1-2; a stretch of 11 junction bases matches TRBD1. The sequence was obtained from a man aged 30 to 45 who received the YFV17D yellow fever vaccine. This sample comprised PBMCs, obtained 15 days after the yellow fever booster vaccination. CDR3 sequence: CASSPGTGGRDGYTF. The DNA sequence is given as TGCGCCAGCAGCCCGGGGACAGGGGGAAGGGATGGCTACACCTTC.